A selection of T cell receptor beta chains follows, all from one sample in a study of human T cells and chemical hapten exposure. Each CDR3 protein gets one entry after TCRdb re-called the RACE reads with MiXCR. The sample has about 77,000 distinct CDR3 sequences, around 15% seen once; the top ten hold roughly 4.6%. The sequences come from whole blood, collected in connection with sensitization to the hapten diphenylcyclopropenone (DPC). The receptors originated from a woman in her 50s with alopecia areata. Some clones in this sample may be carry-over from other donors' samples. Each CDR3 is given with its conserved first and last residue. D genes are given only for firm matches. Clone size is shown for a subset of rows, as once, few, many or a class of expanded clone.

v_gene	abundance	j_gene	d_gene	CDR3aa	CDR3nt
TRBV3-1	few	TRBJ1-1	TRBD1	CASSQATGGAGTEAFF	TGTGCCAGCAGCCAAGCGACAGGGGGCGCGGGCACTGAAGCTTTCTTT
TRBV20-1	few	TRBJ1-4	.	CSARDGGEKLFF	TGCAGTGCTAGAGATGGGGGAGAAAAACTGTTTTTT
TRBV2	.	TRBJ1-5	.	CASSEFTQPQHF	TGTGCCAGCAGTGAATTTACTCAGCCCCAGCATTTT
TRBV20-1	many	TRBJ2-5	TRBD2	CSATLAARSKETQYF	TGCAGTGCGACTCTAGCGGCCAGATCGAAAGAGACCCAGTACTTC
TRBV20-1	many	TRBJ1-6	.	CSARYRENSPLHF	TGCAGTGCTAGATACAGAGAAAATTCACCCCTCCACTTT
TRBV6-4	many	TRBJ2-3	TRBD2	CASSDPTGLWADTQYF	TGTGCCAGCAGTGACCCGACGGGACTATGGGCAGATACGCAGTATTTT
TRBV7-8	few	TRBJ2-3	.	CASSWERSTDTQYF	TGTGCCAGCAGCTGGGAGCGTAGCACAGATACGCAGTATTTT
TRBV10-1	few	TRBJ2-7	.	CASSASGSYEQYF	TGCGCCAGCAGTGCAAGCGGCTCCTACGAGCAGTACTTC
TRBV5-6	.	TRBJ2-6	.	CVSSLIGANVLTF	TGTGTCAGCAGCTTGATCGGGGCCAACGTCCTGACTTTC
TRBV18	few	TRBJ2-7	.	CASSPRLGGEIDEQYF	TGTGCCAGCTCACCACGCTTGGGGGGCGAGATCGACGAGCAGTACTTC
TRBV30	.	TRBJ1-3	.	CAWASGGANTIYF	TGTGCCTGGGCATCCGGCGGGGCAAACACCATATATTTT
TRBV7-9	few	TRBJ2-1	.	CASSPMAGVNEQFF	TGTGCCAGCAGCCCCATGGCAGGCGTCAATGAGCAGTTCTTC
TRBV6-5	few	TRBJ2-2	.	CASSYSATGELFF	TGTGCCAGCAGTTACTCGGCCACCGGGGAGCTGTTTTTT
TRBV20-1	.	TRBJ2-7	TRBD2	CSARTSGEQYF	TGCAGTGCAAGGACTAGCGGCGAGCAGTACTTC
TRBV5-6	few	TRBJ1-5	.	CASSLQGINQPQHF	TGTGCCAGCAGTCTACAGGGAATCAATCAGCCCCAGCATTTT
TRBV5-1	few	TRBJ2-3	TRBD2	CASSKRLADLTDTQYF	TGCGCCAGCAGCAAAAGACTAGCAGATCTGACAGATACGCAGTATTTT
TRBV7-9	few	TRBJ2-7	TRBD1	CASSTGTEPYEQYF	TGTGCCAGCAGCACCGGGACAGAACCTTACGAGCAGTACTTC
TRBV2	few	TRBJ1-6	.	CASSETKTNSPLHF	TGTGCCAGCAGTGAAACTAAGACAAATTCACCCCTCCACTTT
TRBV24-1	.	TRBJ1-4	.	CATSAVLATNEKLFF	TGTGCCACCAGCGCGGTCCTTGCAACTAATGAAAAACTGTTTTTT
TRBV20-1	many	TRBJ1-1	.	CSAYGGLNTEAFF	TGCAGTGCTTACGGCGGACTGAACACTGAAGCTTTCTTT
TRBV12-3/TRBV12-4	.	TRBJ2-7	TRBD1	CASSLSYPGQGREQYF	TGTGCCAGCAGTCTATCTTATCCGGGACAGGGGAGGGAGCAGTACTTC
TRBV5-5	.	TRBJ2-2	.	CASSLFPGAGELFF	TGTGCCAGCAGCTTGTTTCCCGGGGCCGGGGAGCTGTTTTTT
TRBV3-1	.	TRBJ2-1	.	CASSQDWKGWNEQFF	TGTGCCAGCAGCCAAGATTGGAAGGGTTGGAATGAGCAGTTCTTC
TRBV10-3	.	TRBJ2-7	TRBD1	CAISEDRTGVGEQYF	TGTGCCATCAGTGAAGACAGGACAGGGGTCGGCGAGCAGTACTTC
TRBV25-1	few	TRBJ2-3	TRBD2	CASSEYGGRGDTQYF	TGTGCCAGCAGTGAATATGGCGGGAGAGGAGATACGCAGTATTTT
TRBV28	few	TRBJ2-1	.	CASRAREQFF	TGTGCCAGCAGGGCGAGGGAGCAGTTCTTC
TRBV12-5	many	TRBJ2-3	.	CASGPGDRSADTQYF	TGTGCTAGTGGCCCCGGAGACCGCTCCGCAGATACGCAGTATTTT
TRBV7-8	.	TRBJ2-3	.	CASSLIGSTGTDTQYF	TGTGCCAGCAGCTTAATTGGGAGTACGGGCACAGATACGCAGTATTTT